This T cell receptor beta chain originates from a study of immune evolution from preneoplasia to lung adenocarcinoma. The CDR3 is made up of 13 amino acids. Germline-derived CDR1 and CDR2 are SGHTA and FQGNSA. The ends lost 5 bases at V and 7 bases at J; junction bases unmatched: 5. A note on this clone: Antigen specificity is unknown.

Study-wide points: From normal lung to invasive adenocarcinoma, top clone frequencies appeared to decrease.

Assay used: immunoSEQ multiplex PCR; TCRdb lists only in-frame clones, some missing. This table has fewer than 11,000 clones, 78% appearing once. What was sequenced was FFPE minimally invasive lung adenocarcinoma tissue. The origin of this receptor is a person in their 70s with lung adenocarcinoma. The J gene is TRBJ1-5, the V gene TRBV7-2, with 7 nucleotides matching TRBD1. The CDR3: CASSQGGEQPQHF. The CDR3 nucleotides are TGTGCCAGCAGCCAGGGGGGAGAACAGCCCCAGCATTTT.